This T cell receptor (beta chain) was sequenced for a study of T cells in Graves' hyperthyroidism and ophthalmopathy. This clonotype occurred a few times. The antigen remains unidentified. Germline V CDR1 and CDR2: SQVTM, ANQGSEA. This CDR3 has 14 residues. Trimming took 7 bases from V and 6 from J; bases not matched to a gene: 10. Amplification yielded TCR beta CDR3 regions, with RNA transcripts as the source. HTBI primers were used for first-round RT-PCR of the TCR CDR3. Via MiXCR, TCRdb re-called the multiplex PCR reads, giving one row per CDR3 protein. This sample has about 640,000 distinct CDR3 sequences, with 20% to 25% found just once. Reasons for excluding patients were uncontrolled infection, other autoimmune disease, pregnancy or lactation. Overall study results and limits: Blood held most thyroid clonotypes expanded above 0.001 frequency.

The rearrangement links TRBV29-1 to TRBJ2-7; 12 positions agree with TRBD2. The source material was blood. This sequence originates from a man in his thirties or forties with Graves' ophthalmopathy. The CDR3 spells CSAQNPGLAGEQYF. The CDR3 DNA sequence: TGCAGCGCCCAAAACCCGGGACTAGCGGGCGAGCAGTACTTC.